The clone carrying this T cell receptor (beta chain) was seen once. Participant age was roughly 18 to 89 years, and participants resided in about 25 US areas. This entry is derived from a study of blood T cell repertoires in COVID-19. The assay was immunoSEQ multiplex PCR, and TCRdb's table has in-frame clones only and misses some. The data contain hundreds of thousands of clones, 65% to 90% of them singletons. The sequenced sample consisted of PBMCs or T cells enriched from blood (not recorded which). This sequence was found in a woman between 40 and 55 years old with acute COVID-19.

This CDR3 reads CASSLQTGHYEQYF. In DNA, the CDR3 is TGCGCCAGCAGCTTGCAGACAGGACACTACGAGCAGTACTTC. This chain uses TRBV5-1 with TRBJ2-7; TRBD1 is a possible D gene (6 bases). V lost 1 base, J lost 3 bases, and 11 bases lay in between. The CDR3 is made up of 14 amino acids. Germline V gene data show CDR1 as SGHRS and CDR2 as YFSETQ.